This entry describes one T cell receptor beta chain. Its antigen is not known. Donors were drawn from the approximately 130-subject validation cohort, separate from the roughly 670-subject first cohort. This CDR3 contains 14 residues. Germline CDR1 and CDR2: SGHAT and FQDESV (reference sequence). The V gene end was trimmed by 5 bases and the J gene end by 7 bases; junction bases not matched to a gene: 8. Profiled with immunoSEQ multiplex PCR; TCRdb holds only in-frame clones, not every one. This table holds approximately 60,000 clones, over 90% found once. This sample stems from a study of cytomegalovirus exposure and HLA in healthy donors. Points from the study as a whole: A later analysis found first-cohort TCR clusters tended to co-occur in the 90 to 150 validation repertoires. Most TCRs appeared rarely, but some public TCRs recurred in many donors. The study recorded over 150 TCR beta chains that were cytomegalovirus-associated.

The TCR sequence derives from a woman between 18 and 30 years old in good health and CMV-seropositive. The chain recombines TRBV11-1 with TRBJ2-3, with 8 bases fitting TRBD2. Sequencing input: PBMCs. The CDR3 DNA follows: TGTGCCAGCAGCGCCCCCGGGGGGGGAAATACGCAGTATTTT. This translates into CASSAPGGGNTQYF.